These T cell receptor beta chains were read from a single sample in a study of blood T cell repertoires in COVID-19. Clones were read by immunoSEQ multiplex PCR, and TCRdb kept only the in-frame ones, dropping some. This sample has roughly 300,000 clones; about 85% occur once, and the top ten carry approximately 5%. Sequenced: PBMCs or T cells enriched from blood (not recorded which). The receptors originated from a woman in her twenties or thirties who had recovered from COVID-19. CDR3s include the opening cysteine and the closing phenylalanine or tryptophan. The D gene is left open where the match is weak. For some rows the clone size is stated as once, few or many, or as a class when expanded; others skip it.

>15|TRBD2|TRBV5-4|NA|TRBJ2-3
CASSPGGGGLDTQYF
TGTGCCAGCAGCCCAGGTGGGGGGGGTCTAGATACGCAGTATTTT
>13|TRBD2|TRBV12-3/TRBV12-4|NA|TRBJ2-7
CASSFGGTYEQYF
TGTGCCAGCAGTTTCGGGGGGACCTACGAGCAGTACTTC
>16|TRBD1|TRBV3-1/TRBV3-2|few|TRBJ1-6
CASSQGFGRGNSPLHF
TGTGCCAGCAGCCAAGGGTTTGGCAGGGGGAATTCACCCCTCCACTTT
>13|NA|TRBV9|NA|TRBJ1-2
CASSPRGNYGYTF
TGTGCCAGCAGCCCCCGGGGTAACTATGGCTACACCTTC
>15|NA|TRBV7-8|NA|TRBJ2-3
CASSLVGGGTDTQYF
TGTGCCAGCAGCTTAGTAGGGGGGGGTACGGATACGCAGTATTTT
>14|NA|TRBV7-3|NA|TRBJ1-2
CASSLLGGGYGYTF
TGTGCCAGCAGCTTATTGGGAGGTGGCTATGGCTACACCTTC
>13|NA|TRBV13|NA|TRBJ1-2
CASSLRGFYGYTF
TGTGCCAGCAGCTTAAGGGGTTTCTATGGCTACACCTTC
>14|TRBD1|TRBV6-5|NA|TRBJ2-5
CASTLTGTGETQYF
TGTGCCAGCACCCTGACCGGGACAGGGGAGACCCAGTACTTC
>14|NA|TRBV3-1/TRBV3-2|NA|TRBJ1-5
CASSQAGINQPQHF
TGTGCCAGCAGCCAAGCGGGGATTAATCAGCCCCAGCATTTT
>18|TRBD1|TRBV19|NA|TRBJ1-3
CASSPGQGSLRPGNTIYF
TGTGCCAGTAGTCCAGGACAGGGGTCGTTGCGGCCTGGAAACACCATATATTTT
>13|NA|TRBV23-1|NA|TRBJ1-2
CASSQSVSYGYTF
TGCGCCAGCAGTCAATCGGTCAGTTATGGCTACACCTTC
>13|TRBD1|TRBV25-1|once|TRBJ1-2
CASSETGDYGYTF
TGTGCCAGCAGTGAGACAGGGGACTATGGCTACACCTTC
>15|TRBD1|TRBV9|few|TRBJ1-3
CASSSTGVGGNTIYF
TGTGCCAGCAGCTCGACAGGGGTTGGTGGAAACACCATATATTTT
>13|NA|TRBV29-1|NA|TRBJ1-1
CSVGRKMNTEAFF
TGCAGCGTGGGGAGGAAAATGAACACTGAAGCTTTCTTT
>15|TRBD1|TRBV6-5|NA|TRBJ1-2
CASSSGTGPFRGYTF
TGTGCCAGCAGCTCCGGGACAGGTCCCTTTCGTGGCTACACCTTC
>14|TRBD1|TRBV5-4|NA|TRBJ2-1
CASSQGQGYNEQFF
TGTGCCAGCAGCCAGGGACAGGGGTACAATGAGCAGTTCTTC
>16|TRBD2|TRBV5-4|NA|TRBJ2-5
CASTLGGLAGVETQYF
TGTGCCAGCACCTTGGGGGGGCTAGCGGGGGTTGAGACCCAGTACTTC
>15|TRBD2|TRBV11-2|NA|TRBJ2-7
CASSSLAGGYVEQYF
TGTGCCAGCAGCTCGCTAGCGGGGGGGTATGTCGAGCAGTACTTC
>11|TRBD1|TRBV2|NA|TRBJ1-1
CATSGGTEAFF
TGTGCCACCTCAGGGGGCACTGAAGCTTTCTTT
>13|NA|TRBV10-3|NA|TRBJ1-1
CAISATGNTEAFF
TGTGCCATCAGCGCGACAGGGAACACTGAAGCTTTCTTT
>15|NA|TRBV7-9|NA|TRBJ1-2
CASSPNPGGYYGYTF
TGTGCCAGCAGCCCCAACCCGGGGGGCTACTATGGCTACACCTTC
>14|TRBD2|TRBV6-2/TRBV6-3|NA|TRBJ2-7
CASRYHGLAYEQYF
TGTGCCAGCAGGTACCACGGACTAGCCTACGAGCAGTACTTC
>13|NA|TRBV5-1|NA|TRBJ1-6
CASSPNPGENLHF
TGCGCCAGCAGCCCGAACCCTGGAGAGAATCTCCACTTT